The subject of this entry is one TCR beta chain. Antigen: not known. Exclusion criteria comprised uncontrolled infection, other autoimmune disease, pregnancy or lactation. In making diagnoses, clinical symptoms, serum thyroxine and TRAb, thyroid ultrasound and orbital computed tomography were all used. This record belongs to a study of T cells in Graves' hyperthyroidism and ophthalmopathy. Broader study findings: Ophthalmopathy, which appeared later, was predicted by the model a median approximately 6.7 months before onset.

The CDR3 has 14 amino acids. The ends lost 7 bases at V and 3 bases at J; junction bases unmatched: 9. Germline V gene data show CDR1 as SQVTM and CDR2 as ANQGSEA. RNA transcripts served as the template for amplifying TCR beta CDR3 regions. Carried out on the TCR CDR3, a first-round RT-PCR used the HTBI primer set. TCRdb used MiXCR to reprocess the multiplex PCR reads, holding one entry per CDR3 protein. The sample lists about 660,000 distinct CDR3 sequences; 45% were seen once. The sequencing input was peripheral blood or thyroid tissue (not recorded which). The TCR comes from an adult man with Graves' disease, either hyperthyroidism or ophthalmopathy (not recorded which). This sequence joins TRBV29-1 and TRBJ2-7; 10 bases agree with TRBD1. CDR3 residues: CSADRRDRGYEQYF. The CDR3 DNA is TGCAGCGCCGACCGCCGGGACAGGGGCTACGAGCAGTACTTC.